This entry features one T cell receptor (beta chain) sequence. The antigen it binds to is not known. No much larger clone is present one base from it, and per-base qualities are unavailable. The data derive from a study of blood T cell repertoires in COVID-19 (dated by TCRdb to about 2020). Some background on the complete study: Samples from collaborators originated in the United States, Italy and Spain and spanned both the acute and convalescent phases of COVID-19. The repertoires were released in a freely available public database meant as a resource for research on the immune response to SARS-CoV-2. Where HLA class I and class II types were available, the types were taken from metadata supplied by the sample provider, not from assay-based typing. The dataset comprised deeply sampled blood TCRbeta repertoires from subjects exposed to, actively infected with, or recovered from COVID-19. The prospective study material was composed of cDNA or gDNA derived from T cells, B-cell-depleted T cells, or PBMCs. A de-identified subject ID, COVID-19 status, age in years and sex were almost always included in the sample metadata. Samples came from the ongoing ImmuneRACE study (first 160 participants) plus 1,254 subjects from 6 global collaborators.

TCRbeta CDR3 regions were amplified from genomic DNA using the immunoSEQ Assay, a bias-controlled multiplex PCR. Per the source publication's procedure: The number of nucleated cells in each sample was estimated from the amplification of reference gene primers within the assay. Sequence reads were collapsed and filtered to measure the absolute abundance of every unique TCRbeta CDR3 rearrangement. For each sample, productive Simpson clonality was calculated by taking the square root of Simpson's diversity index across productive rearrangements. TCRdb obtained this table from immuneACCESS and retained in-frame rearrangements with V and J assigned. These tables miss some clones; where compared with another copy, unresolved V genes account for less than half of the shortfall, and the remainder is unexplained. That table is the source of V, J and clone size, and D and trimming were worked out from the DNA. In all, the sample holds approximately 41,000 clones, and approximately 90% of those were seen once. The ten most abundant clones make up about 4.8% of the sample.

Broad study findings and their caveats: How much clinical and demographic metadata was included differed by source and by participant, and the metadata was provided uncurated.

Collaborating institutions collected whole blood in K2EDTA tubes following their own protocols. For TCRbeta analysis, collaborator samples were shipped as frozen whole blood, as isolated PBMCs, or as DNA extracted from either sample type. The specimen sequenced was peripheral blood. The origin of this receptor is a human donor in a cohort sampled during active COVID-19.

The CDR3 protein: CATSRDQGEQFF. The DNA sequence is TGTGCCACCAGCAGAGATCAGGGTGAGCAGTTCTTC. The sequence links TRBV15 to TRBJ2-1; TRBD1 is a weak D gene call, 5 bases matching. V loses 0 bases of germline sequence and J loses 9 bases, and the interval between the two ends is 6 bases. The germline V gene (reference sequence) supplies CDR1 LNHNV and CDR2 YYDKDF. Including cysteine and phenylalanine, the CDR3 has 12 amino acids. Just CDR3 DNA is preserved here, 36 bases in frame from base 1.